A selection of T cell receptor beta chains follows, all from one sample in a study of metastatic and nonmetastatic thyroid tumors. TCRdb reprocessed the PCR reads via MiXCR. Here the sample spans 20,000 to 25,000 clones, 10% to 15% being singletons. The specimen was blood. Receptors were obtained from a female donor with papillary thyroid cancer or a benign thyroid nodule (not recorded which). Some clones in this sample may be carry-over from other donors' samples. The CDR3 runs from the conserved cysteine through the conserved F or W. The order of the fields is D gene, clone size, J gene, V gene, CDR3 protein, CDR3 DNA. D genes are given only for firm matches. Not all rows give a size; the values are once, few, many and, for expanded clones, a class.

TRBD2	.	TRBJ2-7	TRBV20-1	CSSAVAGLVCYEQYF	TGCAGTTCCGCCGTAGCGGGTCTCGTTTGCTACGAGCAGTACTTC
.	.	TRBJ2-1	TRBV11-2	CASSPPWTNEQFF	TGTGCCAGCAGCCCGCCCTGGACCAATGAGCAGTTCTTC
.	many	TRBJ2-7	TRBV28	CASSFLGETYEQYF	TGTGCCAGCAGTTTTCTCGGAGAGACCTACGAGCAGTACTTC
.	.	TRBJ2-1	TRBV15	CATGEHYNEQFF	TGTGCCACCGGGGAACACTACAATGAGCAGTTCTTC
.	many	TRBJ1-2	TRBV15	CATSRDTGTLWGYTF	TGTGCCACCAGCAGAGATACCGGGACCTTATGGGGCTACACCTTC
TRBD2	.	TRBJ2-7	TRBV24-1	CATSDPASGRAAEQYF	TGTGCCACCAGTGACCCAGCTAGCGGGAGGGCCGCCGAGCAGTACTTC
TRBD2	many	TRBJ2-3	TRBV19	CASKAGGDADTQYF	TGTGCCAGTAAGGCGGGGGGGGACGCAGATACGCAGTATTTT
.	many	TRBJ2-5	TRBV6-2/TRBV6-3	CASSSGETQYF	TGTGCCAGCAGTTCCGGGGAGACCCAGTACTTC
.	medium-sized	TRBJ1-5	TRBV6-1	CASSDRGRNQPQHF	TGTGCCAGCAGTGACCGGGGACGCAATCAGCCCCAGCATTTT
TRBD2	many	TRBJ2-2	TRBV9	CASSVGLAGVLDTGELFF	TGTGCCAGCAGCGTAGGGCTAGCGGGAGTATTGGACACCGGGGAGCTGTTTTTT
TRBD1	many	TRBJ2-3	TRBV30	CAWSEGQGSDTQYF	TGTGCCTGGAGTGAAGGACAGGGGTCAGATACGCAGTATTTT
.	medium-sized	TRBJ2-7	TRBV28	CASSLMVDHYYEQYF	TGTGCCAGCAGTTTAATGGTGGACCACTACTACGAGCAGTACTTC
.	many	TRBJ2-2	TRBV19	CASNIWGGPNTGELFF	TGTGCCAGTAACATCTGGGGGGGGCCGAACACCGGGGAGCTGTTTTTT
.	many	TRBJ1-4	TRBV4-1	CASSLRGQNEKLFF	TGCGCCAGCAGCCTGCGAGGACAGAATGAAAAACTGTTTTTT
TRBD1	many	TRBJ2-5	TRBV4-1	CASSQDPGQGVESQYF	TGCGCCAGCAGCCAAGATCCGGGACAGGGGGTTGAATCCCAGTACTTC
.	many	TRBJ1-2	TRBV18	CASSPEDRPYYGYTF	TGTGCCAGCTCACCGGAGGACAGACCTTACTATGGCTACACCTTC
TRBD1	medium-sized	TRBJ2-7	TRBV28	CASSETGREQYF	TGTGCCAGCAGCGAGACAGGGCGAGAGCAGTACTTC
TRBD1	.	TRBJ1-2	TRBV5-4	CASSIDPGTVDGYAF	TGTGCCAGCAGCATAGACCCAGGGACAGTCGATGGCTACGCCTTC
.	many	TRBJ1-1	TRBV5-1	CASSPEGPGTEAFF	TGCGCCAGCAGCCCGGAGGGCCCCGGGACTGAAGCTTTCTTT
.	.	TRBJ1-1	TRBV6-1	CASRGIGLTEAFF	TGTGCCAGCCGGGGAATAGGCCTAACTGAAGCTTTCTTT
TRBD1	many	TRBJ2-5	TRBV7-3	CASSLPGQGPQETQYF	TGTGCCAGCAGCCTACCGGGACAGGGGCCGCAAGAGACCCAGTACTTC
TRBD1	many	TRBJ2-1	TRBV28	CASSFIQGPYNEQFF	TGTGCCAGCAGTTTTATACAGGGGCCCTACAATGAGCAGTTCTTC
TRBD1	many	TRBJ2-2	TRBV5-1	CASSLRDREAGELFF	TGCGCCAGCAGCCTCCGGGACAGGGAAGCGGGGGAGCTGTTTTTT
.	many	TRBJ1-3	TRBV9	CASSVVGFGNTIYF	TGTGCCAGCAGCGTAGTCGGATTCGGAAACACCATATATTTT
.	.	TRBJ2-7	TRBV20-1	CSAGHDMGSYDQYF	TGCAGTGCTGGGCACGACATGGGATCCTACGATCAGTACTTC
TRBD1	medium-sized	TRBJ2-1	TRBV12-3/TRBV12-4	CASSLRNRGFSYNEQFF	TGTGCCAGCAGTTTACGGAACAGGGGTTTCTCCTACAATGAGCAGTTCTTC
.	many	TRBJ2-3	TRBV4-2	CASSGGDSSGTDTQYF	TGTGCCAGCAGCGGCGGGGACTCCTCTGGCACAGATACGCAGTATTTT
.	many	TRBJ2-2	TRBV29-1	CSVDHGGTGELFF	TGCAGCGTTGACCATGGAGGCACCGGGGAGCTGTTTTTT
TRBD1	many	TRBJ1-4	TRBV4-1	CASSQEGTGYEKLFF	TGCGCCAGCAGCCAAGAAGGGACAGGGTACGAAAAACTGTTTTTT
.	medium-sized	TRBJ1-6	TRBV6-5	CASSYSKRGPNNSPLHF	TGTGCCAGCAGTTACTCGAAGAGAGGCCCCAATAATTCACCCCTCCACTTT
.	.	TRBJ1-5	TRBV15	CATGAQWNQPQHF	TGTGCCACCGGCGCACAGTGGAATCAGCCCCAGCATTTT